This T cell receptor beta chain was obtained from a study of T cell repertoires in cytomegalovirus infection. Across the study: Recently described HLA-C-restricted plus well-studied HLA-B-restricted CMV epitopes were used. CMV infection together with matching HLA type was indicated by public TCR beta signatures.

CDR1 and CDR2 from the germline V gene are SGHTA and FQGNSA. There are 15 residues in the CDR3. The germline V and J ends were trimmed by 5 bases and 1 base, with 11 bases remaining between them. TCRdb reanalysed the reads using MiXCR and keeps one entry per CDR3 protein. Among under 150,000 distinct CDR3 sequences listed, 30% were seen once. This clonotype occurred a few times. Its antigen is unidentified. The origin of this receptor is a human donor in good health (CMV status not recorded). Some clones in this sample may be carry-over from other donors' samples. The chain uses TRBV7-2 and TRBJ2-2; D uncertain. Here the sequenced sample was CD8+ T cells from cultured PBMCs, taken from culture after CMV antigen stimulation. Written as DNA, the CDR3 is TGTGCCAGCAGCCCTCCGCCGATGAACACCGGGGAGCTGTTTTTT. Protein: CASSPPPMNTGELFF.